This TCR beta chain was found in a study of response to subunit inactivated influenza vaccine. Findings of the study overall: The authors offered the suggestion that each seasonal influenza vaccination recruits few new T cells.

The germline gives CDR1 KGHSH, CDR2 LQKENI. The CDR3 runs 13 residues. The germline V and J ends were trimmed by 6 bases and 7 bases, with 13 bases remaining between them. This clonotype was seen at least ten times. Its antigen is unknown. From the RT-PCR reads, TCRdb called clonotypes with MiXCR, one entry per CDR3 protein. Of 800,000 to 1,000,000 distinct CDR3 sequences listed, about 20% are singletons. The rearrangement uses TRBV18 and TRBJ1-5, with D hard to call. This sequence originates from a man aged 50 to 59 who received an inactivated influenza vaccine. The source was PBMCs from blood, collected approximately 5 days after vaccination. The CDR3 nucleotides are TGTGCCAGCTCGGTAGCGGGCGACCAGCCCCAGCATTTT. It yields the protein CASSVAGDQPQHF.